This T cell receptor (beta chain) was profiled in a study of cytomegalovirus exposure and HLA in healthy donors. Amplification used 60 Vbeta primers and 13 Jbeta primers. Per the original methods: Among the unique TCR beta chains that a later analysis counted, 75 million to 85 million in all, 10 million to 13 million were shared. Generated by immunoSEQ multiplex PCR, the TCRdb table keeps only in-frame clones and is missing some. V, J and clone size derive from that table, while D and trimming were established from the DNA sequence. The repertoire holds around 150,000 clones, with 79% as singletons. To note about this clone: Its antigen is as yet unknown.

Study-wide points: Cytomegalovirus status was reportedly diagnosed by the classifier with high sensitivity and specificity. A later analysis linked a missense DCLRE1C variant to TCR beta V- and J-gene trimming. TCR beta chains numbering more than 150 were designated cytomegalovirus-associated.

V was cut by 3 bases and J by 7 bases, with 10 bases left in between. Germline V gene data show CDR1 as MNHEY and CDR2 as SMNVEV (reference sequence). The length of the CDR3 is 13 residues. The sample taken for sequencing was PBMCs. The rearrangement links TRBV27 to TRBJ2-4; tentatively, D is TRBD2 (5 bases). The receptor's source is a man aged 40-49 years in good health and CMV-seropositive. As DNA, the CDR3 is TGTGCCAGCAGTTTTAAGGGCGGGAACATTCAGTACTTC. Its translation is CASSFKGGNIQYF.